A selection of T cell receptor beta chains follows, all from one sample in a study of T-cell memory formation after mild COVID-19. In TCRdb, the 5' RACE reads were re-called with MiXCR into one record per CDR3 protein. The table records about 13,000 distinct CDR3 sequences, approximately 12% of them present only once. Source material: PBMCs or a T cell subset sorted from them (not recorded which). These receptors all come from an adult woman who had mild COVID-19 (a few samples of this study predate the infection). Cell type and time point are not known. Both conserved end residues are part of each CDR3. The order of the fields is J gene, V gene, CDR3 protein.

TRBJ2-1 TRBV10-3 CAITQGLAGTEQFF
TRBJ1-2 TRBV20-1 CSAREVFRIRYGYTF
TRBJ1-2 TRBV7-8 CASSLGQAWANYGYTF
TRBJ1-2 TRBV12-3/TRBV12-4 CASSLRQGGDYGYTF
TRBJ2-1 TRBV7-2 CASSLEVGLSDNEQFF
TRBJ2-7 TRBV20-1 CSARVLADQMEQYF
TRBJ1-2 TRBV7-8 CASSSTGLSGYTF
TRBJ1-1 TRBV15 CATSRDYGKLNTEAFF
TRBJ2-3 TRBV7-9 CASSASQGPDTQYF
TRBJ2-7 TRBV7-9 CASSFLLAGVVPYEQYF
TRBJ1-4 TRBV13 CASSPSGDAKKLFF
TRBJ2-5 TRBV27 CASSFRQQETQYF
TRBJ2-5 TRBV7-2 CASSPELRASGRGAQYF
TRBJ1-1 TRBV5-1 CASSSQGAEAFF
TRBJ2-7 TRBV5-4 CASSWGGDYEQYF
TRBJ2-5 TRBV15 CATSSGAGETQYF
TRBJ1-1 TRBV6-5 CASSRQGNTEAFF
TRBJ2-1 TRBV15 CATSSGVGQGAMGNEQFF
TRBJ2-7 TRBV3-1 CASSRDERGYERTYEQYF
TRBJ1-1 TRBV4-3 CASSQGRTTEAFF
TRBJ2-5 TRBV5-1 CASSLDRETETQYF
TRBJ1-1 TRBV5-4 CASTRAGGQEAFF
TRBJ1-1 TRBV4-3 CASSQDYVGRGGNTEAFF
TRBJ2-7 TRBV12-3/TRBV12-4 CASAWASSYEQYF
TRBJ1-1 TRBV6-2/TRBV6-3 CASTESDSGRLNTEAFF
TRBJ1-5 TRBV15 CATSRDTGIGNQPQHF
TRBJ2-7 TRBV14 CASSWTGGISEQYF
TRBJ2-1 TRBV12-3/TRBV12-4 CASSFSGTTDSYNEQFF
TRBJ2-7 TRBV11-2 CASSFAGAYYEQYF
TRBJ2-1 TRBV5-1 CASSLLDGEQFF
TRBJ1-1 TRBV7-8 CASSLSIRPPPGAFF
TRBJ2-3 TRBV6-6 CASRHSEAGPSTDTQYF
TRBJ2-3 TRBV7-9 CASSSRTSRSTDTQYF
TRBJ1-2 TRBV7-8 CASSQTSRDGYTF
TRBJ2-1 TRBV24-1 CATSEYREASYNEQFF
TRBJ2-1 TRBV5-1 CASSLEVGNNEQFF
TRBJ1-5 TRBV12-3/TRBV12-4 CASSLTTGVGFQPQHF
TRBJ1-6 TRBV10-3 CAISEQTGALYNSPLHF
TRBJ2-1 TRBV4-1 CASSQGQGAYNEQFF
TRBJ1-1 TRBV4-3 CASSQGDLNTEAFF
TRBJ2-3 TRBV11-2 CASSLEPAGSTDTQYF
TRBJ2-7 TRBV6-6 CASSYSELLSGTGIGEQYF
TRBJ2-3 TRBV5-6 CASSPLTGTYTDTQYF
TRBJ2-1 TRBV13 CASSLREGYEQFF